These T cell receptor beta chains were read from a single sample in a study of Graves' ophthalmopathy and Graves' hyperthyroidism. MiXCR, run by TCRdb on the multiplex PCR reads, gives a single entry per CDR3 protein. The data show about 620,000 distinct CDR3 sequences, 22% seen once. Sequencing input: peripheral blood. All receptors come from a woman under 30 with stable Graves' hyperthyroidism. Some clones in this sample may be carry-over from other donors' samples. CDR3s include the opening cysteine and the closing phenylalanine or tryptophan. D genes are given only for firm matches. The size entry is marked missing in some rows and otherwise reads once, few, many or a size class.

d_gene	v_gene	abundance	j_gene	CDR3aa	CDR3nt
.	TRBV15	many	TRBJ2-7	CATSRAQGGYEQYF	TGTGCCACCAGCAGAGCCCAGGGAGGCTACGAGCAGTACTTC
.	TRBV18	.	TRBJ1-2	CASSPTRQALNYGYTF	TGTGCCAGCTCACCAACCAGACAGGCGCTTAACTATGGCTACACCTTC
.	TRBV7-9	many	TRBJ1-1	CASSFENPNTEAFF	TGTGCCAGCAGCTTCGAGAATCCGAACACTGAAGCTTTCTTT
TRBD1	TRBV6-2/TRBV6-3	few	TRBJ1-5	CASSYRGQYSNQPQHF	TGTGCCAGCAGTTACCGGGGACAGTATAGCAATCAGCCCCAGCATTTT
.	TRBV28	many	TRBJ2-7	CASSPPRPAIREQYF	TGTGCCAGCAGCCCCCCGCGACCGGCTATTCGCGAGCAGTACTTC
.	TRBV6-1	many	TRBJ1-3	CASIQGLSGNTIYF	TGTGCCAGCATTCAGGGCCTCTCTGGAAACACCATATATTTT
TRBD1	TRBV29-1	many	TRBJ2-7	CSALIQGAGYEQYF	TGCAGCGCTTTAATACAGGGGGCGGGATACGAGCAGTACTTC
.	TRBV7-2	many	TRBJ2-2	CASGIRQYTGELFF	TGTGCCAGCGGCATTCGACAGTACACCGGGGAGCTGTTTTTT
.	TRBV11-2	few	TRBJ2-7	CASSPSVNEQYF	TGTGCCAGCAGCCCTTCCGTCAACGAGCAGTACTTC
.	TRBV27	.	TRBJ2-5	CASSGWKTETQYF	TGTGCCAGCAGCGGGTGGAAGACGGAGACCCAGTACTTC
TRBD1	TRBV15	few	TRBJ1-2	CATSRRTGLGYTF	TGTGCCACCAGCAGACGGACAGGGCTAGGCTACACCTTC
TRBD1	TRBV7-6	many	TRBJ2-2	CASSPPGQYTGELFF	TGTGCCAGCAGCCCTCCGGGACAGTATACCGGGGAGCTGTTTTTT
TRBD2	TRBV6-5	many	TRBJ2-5	CASSSRLTSVETQYF	TGTGCCAGCAGTTCCCGCCTAACTAGCGTGGAGACCCAGTACTTC
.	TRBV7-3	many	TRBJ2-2	CASSGSGFGTGELFF	TGTGCCAGCAGTGGGAGCGGGTTCGGGACCGGGGAGCTGTTTTTT
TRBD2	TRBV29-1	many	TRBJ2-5	CSVEDWASGSQETQYF	TGCAGCGTTGAAGATTGGGCTAGCGGGTCCCAAGAGACCCAGTACTTC
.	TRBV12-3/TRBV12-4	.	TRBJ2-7	CASSSLIGLAPYEQYF	TGTGCCAGCAGTAGTTTAATAGGGCTAGCGCCCTACGAGCAGTACTTC
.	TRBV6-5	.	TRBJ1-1	CASSYSGQSEAFF	TGTGCCAGCAGTTACTCTGGCCAGTCTGAAGCTTTCTTT
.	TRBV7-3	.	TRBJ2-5	CASSLRLGETQYF	TGTGCCAGCAGCTTAAGGCTTGGGGAGACCCAGTACTTC
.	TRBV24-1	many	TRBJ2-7	CATSDLTRKNFYEQYF	TGTGCCACCAGTGATTTGACCAGGAAGAACTTCTACGAGCAGTACTTC
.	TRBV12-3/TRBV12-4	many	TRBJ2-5	CASSFKGGQETQYF	TGTGCCAGCAGTTTTAAGGGTGGGCAAGAGACCCAGTACTTC
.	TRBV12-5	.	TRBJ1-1	CASGLTGANTEAFF	TGTGCTAGTGGTTTGACGGGGGCGAACACTGAAGCTTTCTTT
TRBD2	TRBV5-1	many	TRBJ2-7	CASSLAGSYEQYF	TGCGCCAGCAGCTTAGCGGGGTCCTACGAGCAGTACTTC
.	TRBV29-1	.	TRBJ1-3	CSVGIGASGNTIYF	TGCAGCGTTGGTATCGGGGCATCTGGAAACACCATATATTTT
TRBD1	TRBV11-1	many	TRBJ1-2	CASSLGAYGTGVYGYTF	TGTGCCAGCAGCTTAGGGGCTTACGGGACAGGGGTCTATGGCTACACCTTC
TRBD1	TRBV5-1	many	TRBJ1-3	CASSLTGQLVSGNTIYF	TGCGCCAGCAGCTTAACGGGACAGCTCGTCTCTGGAAACACCATATATTTT
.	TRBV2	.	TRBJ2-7	CASKMGLTLYEQYF	TGTGCCAGCAAAATGGGACTGACCCTCTACGAGCAGTACTTC
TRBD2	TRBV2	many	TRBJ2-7	CASSEAAGYEQYF	TGTGCCAGCAGTGAAGCAGCGGGGTACGAGCAGTACTTC
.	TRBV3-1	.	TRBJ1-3	CASSQDFRNTIYF	TGTGCCAGCAGCCAAGACTTCCGAAACACCATATATTTT
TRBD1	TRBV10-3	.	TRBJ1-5	CATKRGTGGDQPQHF	TGTGCCACTAAACGAGGGACAGGGGGGGATCAGCCCCAGCATTTT
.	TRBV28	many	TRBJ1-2	CASSFTRGYTF	TGTGCCAGCAGTTTTACGCGTGGCTACACCTTC
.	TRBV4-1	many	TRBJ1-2	CASSQVLERGHGYTF	TGCGCCAGCAGCCAAGTCCTCGAGAGAGGGCATGGCTACACCTTC
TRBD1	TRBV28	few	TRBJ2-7	CASSNPGQGPYEQYF	TGTGCCAGCAGTAATCCGGGACAGGGCCCCTACGAGCAGTACTTC
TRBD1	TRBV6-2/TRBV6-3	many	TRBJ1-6	CASSDRHSYNSPLHF	TGTGCCAGCTCGGACAGGCACTCCTATAATTCACCCCTCCACTTT
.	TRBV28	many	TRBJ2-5	CASSQGVQETQYF	TGCGCCAGCAGCCAAGGCGTCCAAGAGACCCAGTACTTC
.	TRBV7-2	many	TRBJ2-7	CASSQGAGPSYEQYF	TGTGCCAGCAGCCAAGGGGCAGGGCCTTCCTACGAGCAGTACTTC
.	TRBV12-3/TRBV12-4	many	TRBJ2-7	CASSPRPLPSYEQYF	TGTGCCAGCAGTCCCAGGCCCCTGCCGTCCTACGAGCAGTACTTC
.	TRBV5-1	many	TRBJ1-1	CASRRLPGMDTEAFF	TGCGCCAGCAGGCGTTTACCAGGGATGGACACTGAAGCTTTCTTT
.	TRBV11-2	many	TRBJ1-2	CASSLVLIQGGSYGYTF	TGTGCCAGCAGCTTAGTCTTGATACAGGGAGGATCCTATGGCTACACCTTC
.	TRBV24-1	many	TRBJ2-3	CATSVPGRSTDTQYF	TGTGCCACCAGTGTCCCAGGGAGAAGCACAGATACGCAGTATTTT
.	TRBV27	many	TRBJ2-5	CASRPGRGRGTQYF	TGTGCCAGCAGGCCGGGCCGGGGAAGGGGGACCCAGTACTTC
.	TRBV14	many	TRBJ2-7	CASSQVAILRDPYEQYF	TGTGCCAGCAGCCAAGTTGCCATCCTGCGGGATCCCTACGAGCAGTACTTC